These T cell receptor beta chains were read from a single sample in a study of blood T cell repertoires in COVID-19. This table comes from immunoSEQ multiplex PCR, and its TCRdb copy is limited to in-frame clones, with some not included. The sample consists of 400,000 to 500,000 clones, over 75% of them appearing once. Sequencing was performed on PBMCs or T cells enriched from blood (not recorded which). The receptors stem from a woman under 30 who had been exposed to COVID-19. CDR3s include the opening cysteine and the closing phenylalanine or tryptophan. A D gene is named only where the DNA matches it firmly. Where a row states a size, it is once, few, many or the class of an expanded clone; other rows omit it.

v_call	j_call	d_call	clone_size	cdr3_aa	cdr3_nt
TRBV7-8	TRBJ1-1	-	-	CASSLWRENTEAFF	TGTGCCAGCAGCTTATGGAGGGAGAACACTGAAGCTTTCTTT
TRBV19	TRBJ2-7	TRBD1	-	CASNPGTGAIYEQYF	TGTGCCAGTAACCCCGGGACAGGGGCAATTTACGAGCAGTACTTC
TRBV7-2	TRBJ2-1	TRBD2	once	CASSSRLAGGAYNEQFF	TGTGCCAGCAGCTCAAGACTAGCGGGAGGGGCCTACAATGAGCAGTTCTTC
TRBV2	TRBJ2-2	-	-	CASSESGTHYSLGELFF	TGTGCCAGCAGTGAATCTGGGACTCACTACTCCCTCGGGGAGCTGTTTTTT
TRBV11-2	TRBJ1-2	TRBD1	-	CASSLDATGDHGYTF	TGTGCCAGCAGCTTAGACGCGACAGGGGACCATGGCTACACCTTC
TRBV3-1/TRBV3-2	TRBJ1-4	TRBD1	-	CASSQQGTGGNRKKLFF	TGTGCCAGCAGCCAACAAGGGACAGGGGGGAATCGGAAAAAACTGTTTTTT
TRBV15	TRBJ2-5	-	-	CATSRDTTVNLETQYF	TGTGCCACCAGCAGAGATACCACAGTTAATTTGGAGACCCAGTACTTC
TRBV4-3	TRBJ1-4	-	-	CASSQAVEGGNEKLFF	TGCGCCAGCAGCCAAGCGGTCGAGGGAGGTAATGAAAAACTGTTTTTT
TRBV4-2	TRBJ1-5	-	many	CASSQDPGGRQPQHF	TGTGCCAGCAGCCAAGATCCGGGGGGACGGCAGCCCCAGCATTTT
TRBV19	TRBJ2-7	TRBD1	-	CASKGTGTYEQYF	TGTGCCAGTAAGGGGACAGGGACCTACGAGCAGTACTTC
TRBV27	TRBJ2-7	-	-	CASSLGPAGHSYEQYF	TGTGCCAGCAGCTTAGGGCCAGCGGGACACTCCTACGAGCAGTACTTC
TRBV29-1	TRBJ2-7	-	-	CSVSETQSHEQYF	TGCAGCGTTAGCGAAACCCAGTCCCACGAGCAGTACTTC
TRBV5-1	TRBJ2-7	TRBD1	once	CASSADRVRYEQYF	TGCGCCAGCAGCGCGGACAGGGTGAGGTACGAGCAGTACTTC
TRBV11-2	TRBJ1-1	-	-	CASSGGLNTEAFF	TGTGCCAGCAGCGGAGGTTTGAACACTGAAGCTTTCTTT
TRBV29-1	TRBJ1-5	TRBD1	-	CSVTGQDNQPQHF	TGCAGCGTGACGGGACAGGACAATCAGCCCCAGCATTTT
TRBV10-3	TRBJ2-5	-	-	CAISDAETQYF	TGTGCCATCAGTGACGCGGAGACCCAGTACTTC
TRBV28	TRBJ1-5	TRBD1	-	CASSFQGAPSNQPQHF	TGTGCCAGCAGTTTCCAGGGGGCGCCCAGCAATCAGCCCCAGCATTTT
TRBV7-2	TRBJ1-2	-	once	CASSHDSLLSAGYTF	TGTGCCAGCAGCCACGACAGCCTGCTATCGGCGGGCTACACCTTC
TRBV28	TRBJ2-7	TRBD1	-	CASSLRGQVSYEQYF	TGTGCCAGCAGTTTGCGAGGACAGGTATCCTACGAGCAGTACTTC
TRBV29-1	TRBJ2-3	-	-	CSVEDFADTQYF	TGCAGCGTTGAAGATTTTGCGGATACGCAGTATTTT
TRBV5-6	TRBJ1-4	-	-	CASSFSPATNEKLFF	TGTGCCAGCAGCTTTTCGCCAGCAACTAATGAAAAACTGTTTTTT
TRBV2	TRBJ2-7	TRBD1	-	CASRDHTGGTPSGEQYF	TGTGCCAGCAGGGACCATACAGGGGGTACACCGTCGGGCGAGCAGTACTTC
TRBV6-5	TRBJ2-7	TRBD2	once	CASSPTSPSSYEQYF	TGTGCCAGCAGCCCGACTAGCCCTAGCTCCTACGAGCAGTACTTC
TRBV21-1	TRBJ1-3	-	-	CASSKDAGEGNTIYF	TGTGCCAGCAGCAAAGACGCAGGGGAAGGAAACACCATATATTTT
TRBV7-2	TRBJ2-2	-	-	CASSLHWGANTGELFF	TGTGCCAGCAGCTTGCATTGGGGCGCGAACACCGGGGAGCTGTTTTTT
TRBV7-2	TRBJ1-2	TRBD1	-	CASSWGQANYGYTF	TGTGCCAGCAGCTGGGGACAGGCCAACTATGGCTACACCTTC
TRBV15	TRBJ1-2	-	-	CATSRDGGNYGYTF	TGTGCCACCAGCAGAGATGGAGGGAACTATGGCTACACCTTC
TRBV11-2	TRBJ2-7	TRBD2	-	CASSLVRPSGSVAYEQYF	TGTGCCAGCAGCTTAGTACGGCCTAGCGGGAGTGTGGCCTACGAGCAGTACTTC